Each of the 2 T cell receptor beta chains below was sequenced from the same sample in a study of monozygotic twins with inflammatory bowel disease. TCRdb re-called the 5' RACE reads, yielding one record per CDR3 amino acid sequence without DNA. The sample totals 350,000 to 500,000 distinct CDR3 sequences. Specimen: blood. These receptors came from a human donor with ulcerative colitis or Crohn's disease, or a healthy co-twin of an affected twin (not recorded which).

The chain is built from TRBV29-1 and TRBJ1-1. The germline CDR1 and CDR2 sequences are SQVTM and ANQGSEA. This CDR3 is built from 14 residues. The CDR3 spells CSVPDGRRRTEAFF.

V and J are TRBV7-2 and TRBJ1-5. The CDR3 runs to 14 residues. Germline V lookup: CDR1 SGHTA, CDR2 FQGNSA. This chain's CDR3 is CASSSAVGNQPQHF.